A selection of T cell receptor beta chains follows, all from one sample in a study of CD4+ T cells in melanoma. Assay: immunoSEQ multiplex PCR; the TCRdb copy retains only in-frame clones and omits some. Of about 21,000 clones listed, approximately 80% are singletons. The sequenced sample was cells from a culture (not recorded whether cultured in vitro). These receptors came from a human donor with melanoma. CDR3s include the opening cysteine and the closing phenylalanine or tryptophan. D genes are given only for firm matches. Some rows mark clone size as missing; the rest say once, few, many or name a class of expanded clone.

CASSLRKSSYEQYF TGTGCCAGCAGTCTCCGAAAGAGCTCCTACGAGCAGTACTTC few TRBJ2-7 TRBV2 -
CASSYSDRGRGYTF TGTGCCAGCAGTTACTCCGACAGGGGCAGGGGCTACACCTTC - TRBJ1-2 TRBV6-5 TRBD1
CASSYGPGGSYEQYF TGTGCCAGCTCCTACGGCCCAGGAGGTTCCTACGAGCAGTACTTC - TRBJ2-7 TRBV18 -
CASSSRDTSGNTIYF TGTGCCAGCAGTTCACGGGACACCTCTGGAAACACCATATATTTT - TRBJ1-3 TRBV5-6 -
CAGAGGTTYEQYF TGTGCCGGTGCGGGGGGTACCACCTACGAGCAGTACTTC - TRBJ2-7 TRBV2 TRBD2
CASSQALGRDSYEQYF TGCGCCAGCAGCCAAGCCCTCGGACGGGACTCCTACGAGCAGTACTTC - TRBJ2-7 TRBV4-1 -
CASRSTQPPNYGYTF TGTGCCAGTAGAAGTACACAACCTCCCAACTATGGCTACACCTTC - TRBJ1-2 TRBV19 -
CASKGPGGNQPQHF TGTGCCAGCAAAGGGCCAGGGGGCAATCAGCCCCAGCATTTT few TRBJ1-5 TRBV2 -
CASSPQPAGAALRKTQYF TGCGCCAGCAGCCCCCAACCAGCGGGGGCCGCCCTTAGGAAGACCCAGTACTTC - TRBJ2-5 TRBV5-1 TRBD2
CASSLAGQGKPLHF TGTGCCAGCAGCTTGGCCGGGCAGGGGAAACCCCTCCACTTT - TRBJ1-6 TRBV5-8 -
CASIQDPGRTEAFF TGTGCCAGCATCCAGGACCCTGGGAGGACTGAAGCTTTCTTT few TRBJ1-1 TRBV6-6 -
CASSAIAPSSYNSPLHF TGCGCCAGCAGCGCGATTGCACCTAGCTCCTATAATTCACCCCTCCACTTT - TRBJ1-6 TRBV10-2 -
CASSPGTGRDEQYF TGTGCCAGCAGCCCCGGGACAGGGCGCGACGAGCAGTACTTC - TRBJ2-7 TRBV6-5 TRBD1
CATSRAGGYGYTF TGTGCCACCAGCAGAGCTGGGGGCTATGGCTACACCTTC - TRBJ1-2 TRBV15 -
CASSPKRTFANTGELFF TGTGCCAGCAGCCCGAAACGGACGTTCGCGAACACCGGGGAGCTGTTTTTT - TRBJ2-2 TRBV7-3 -
CASSLLAGGHSEQFF TGTGCCAGCAGCTTACTAGCGGGGGGCCACTCGGAGCAGTTCTTC - TRBJ2-1 TRBV7-2 TRBD2
CASSNTSPNNQPQHF TGCGCCAGCAGCAACACGTCGCCCAACAATCAGCCCCAGCATTTT - TRBJ1-5 TRBV4-1 -
CASSLRPRQGRQPQHF TGTGCCAGTAGTCTTAGACCCAGACAGGGTCGTCAGCCCCAGCATTTT few TRBJ1-5 TRBV19 TRBD1
CASSFKGSRGDFYGYTF TGTGCCAGCAGCTTCAAAGGGTCTCGAGGGGATTTCTATGGCTACACCTTC - TRBJ1-2 TRBV5-4 -
CASKEHPNTGELFF TGTGCCAGCAAGGAACATCCAAACACCGGGGAGCTGTTTTTT - TRBJ2-2 TRBV6-5 -
CASSPTSGARETQYF TGTGCCAGCAGTCCAACTAGCGGGGCTAGGGAGACCCAGTACTTC medium-sized TRBJ2-5 TRBV9 TRBD2
CASRSAGLPNTIYF TGTGCCAGCAGATCCGCGGGTTTGCCAAACACCATATATTTT - TRBJ1-3 TRBV6-1 -
CASSLKRVVQETQYF TGTGCCAGCAGCTTAAAGAGGGTGGTCCAAGAGACCCAGTACTTC - TRBJ2-5 TRBV7-8 -
CASSPLLQRRGGQETQYF TGCGCCAGCAGCCCGTTACTTCAACGGCGGGGGGGACAAGAGACCCAGTACTTC - TRBJ2-5 TRBV4-1 TRBD2
CASSSRVGSGGAGEQYF TGTGCCAGCAGCTCTCGCGTCGGTAGCGGGGGGGCCGGAGAGCAGTACTTC few TRBJ2-7 TRBV7-2 TRBD2
CASSNRGEDSGNQPQHF TGTGCCAGCAGCAACAGGGGTGAGGATAGCGGCAATCAGCCCCAGCATTTT - TRBJ1-5 TRBV13 TRBD1
CASSWRGQLTETQYF TGCGCCAGCAGCTGGCGGGGACAGCTTACGGAGACCCAGTACTTC - TRBJ2-5 TRBV5-1 -
CASSAYSDTQYF TGTGCCAGCAGCGCTTATTCAGATACGCAGTATTTT - TRBJ2-3 TRBV2 -
CAIRKLAGAQDTQYF TGTGCCATCAGAAAACTAGCGGGGGCCCAGGATACGCAGTATTTT - TRBJ2-3 TRBV10-3 TRBD2
CASSQEPAGFSYEQYF TGTGCCAGCAGCCAAGAGCCAGCGGGTTTCTCCTACGAGCAGTACTTC - TRBJ2-7 TRBV4-2 -
CASSEQGAGFREKLFF TGTGCCAGCAGTGAACAGGGAGCGGGCTTTCGAGAAAAACTGTTTTTT - TRBJ1-4 TRBV2 -
CSVDLGGRGRNEQFF TGCAGCGTCGACCTCGGGGGAAGGGGAAGGAATGAGCAGTTCTTC - TRBJ2-1 TRBV29-1 -
CASGPGFTGYGYTF TGTGCTAGTGGTCCAGGTTTTACGGGCTATGGCTACACCTTC - TRBJ1-2 TRBV12-5 -
CASSYGSGGSTDTQYF TGTGCCAGCAGTTATGGCAGCGGGGGGAGCACAGATACGCAGTATTTT once TRBJ2-3 TRBV4-2 TRBD2
CASSWRGRTGMNTEAFF TGTGCCAGCAGCTGGAGGGGAAGGACAGGGATGAACACTGAAGCTTTCTTT - TRBJ1-1 TRBV7-2 TRBD1
CASSLWGNTEAFF TGCGCCAGCAGCTTGTGGGGGAACACTGAAGCTTTCTTT - TRBJ1-1 TRBV5-1 -
CASSSYSSTDTQYF TGTGCCAGTAGTTCCTACTCCAGCACAGATACGCAGTATTTT - TRBJ2-3 TRBV19 -
CASSPRPGLDQETQYF TGTGCCAGCAGCCCTAGGCCGGGACTGGATCAAGAGACCCAGTACTTC few TRBJ2-5 TRBV5-4 -
CASSEALAGAGELFF TGTGCCAGCAGTGAAGCTCTAGCGGGGGCCGGGGAGCTGTTTTTT - TRBJ2-2 TRBV2 TRBD2
CASSEVDRGRGYTF TGTGCCAGCAGTGAAGTCGACAGGGGAAGGGGCTACACCTTC - TRBJ1-2 TRBV6-1 TRBD1
CASSHQLRYPQPQHF TGTGCCAGCAGCCACCAACTGCGATACCCTCAGCCCCAGCATTTT once TRBJ1-5 TRBV21-1 -
CASSPLNSGQGVNNSPLHF TGTGCCAGCTCGCCTCTAAATAGCGGACAGGGTGTTAATAATTCACCCCTCCACTTT - TRBJ1-6 TRBV18 TRBD1
CASSESLRDRENQETQYF TGCGCCAGCAGTGAGTCCCTCCGGGACAGGGAGAATCAAGAGACCCAGTACTTC - TRBJ2-5 TRBV10-1 TRBD1
CASSSTDTQYF TGCGCCAGCAGCTCGACAGATACGCAGTATTTT - TRBJ2-3 TRBV5-1 -
CASSPVGGMNTEAFF TGTGCCAGCAGCCCAGTAGGGGGGATGAACACTGAAGCTTTCTTT few TRBJ1-1 TRBV7-9 -
CASSPPPRQGSWVSTDTQYF TGCGCCAGCAGTCCGCCCCCAAGGCAGGGGAGTTGGGTATCCACAGATACGCAGTATTTT - TRBJ2-3 TRBV23-1 -
CASSLALNYGYTF TGTGCCAGCAGCTTGGCACTTAACTATGGCTACACCTTC - TRBJ1-2 TRBV5-5 -
CASSLRPGGLTYEQYF TGTGCCAGCAGCCTCCGGCCGGGGGGGTTAACCTACGAGCAGTACTTC once TRBJ2-7 TRBV7-2 TRBD2
CASSPDLNTEAFF TGTGCCAGCTCACCGGACCTAAACACTGAAGCTTTCTTT - TRBJ1-1 TRBV18 -
CASRVGANVLTF TGTGCCAGCAGGGTCGGGGCCAACGTCCTGACTTTC - TRBJ2-6 TRBV6-5 -
CASSFASRGYNSPLHF TGTGCCAGCAGTTTTGCGTCCCGCGGCTATAATTCACCCCTCCACTTT - TRBJ1-6 TRBV27 -
CASSLFSGGAVDTQYF TGTGCCAGCAGCTTGTTTAGCGGGGGGGCCGTAGATACGCAGTATTTT - TRBJ2-3 TRBV5-4 TRBD2